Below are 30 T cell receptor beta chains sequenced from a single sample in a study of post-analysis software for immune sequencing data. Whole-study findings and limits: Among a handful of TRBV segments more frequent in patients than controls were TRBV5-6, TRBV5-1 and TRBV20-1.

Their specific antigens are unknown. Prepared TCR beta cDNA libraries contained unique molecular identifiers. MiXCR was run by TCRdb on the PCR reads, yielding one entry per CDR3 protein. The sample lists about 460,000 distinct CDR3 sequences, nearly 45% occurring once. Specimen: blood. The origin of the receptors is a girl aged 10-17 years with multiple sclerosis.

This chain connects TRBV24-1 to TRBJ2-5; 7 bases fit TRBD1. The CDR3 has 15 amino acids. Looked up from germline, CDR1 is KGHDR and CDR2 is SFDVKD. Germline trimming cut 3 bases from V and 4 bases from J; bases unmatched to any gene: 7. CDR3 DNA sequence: TGTGCCACCAGTGATCGGACAGGAATCCGAGAGACCCAGTACTTC. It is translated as CATSDRTGIRETQYF.

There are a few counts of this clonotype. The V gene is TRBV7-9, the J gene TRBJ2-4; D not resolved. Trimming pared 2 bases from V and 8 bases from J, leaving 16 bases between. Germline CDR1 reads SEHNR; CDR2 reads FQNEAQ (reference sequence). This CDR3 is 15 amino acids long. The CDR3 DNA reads TGTGCCAGCAGCTTAACTTACTCAATCGGAGACATTCAGTACTTC. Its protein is CASSLTYSIGDIQYF.

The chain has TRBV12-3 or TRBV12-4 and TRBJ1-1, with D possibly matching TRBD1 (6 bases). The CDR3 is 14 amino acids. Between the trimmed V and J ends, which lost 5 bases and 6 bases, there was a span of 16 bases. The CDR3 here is CASSPEGGYAEAFF. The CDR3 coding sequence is TGTGCCAGCAGTCCCGAGGGGGGATACGCTGAAGCTTTCTTT.

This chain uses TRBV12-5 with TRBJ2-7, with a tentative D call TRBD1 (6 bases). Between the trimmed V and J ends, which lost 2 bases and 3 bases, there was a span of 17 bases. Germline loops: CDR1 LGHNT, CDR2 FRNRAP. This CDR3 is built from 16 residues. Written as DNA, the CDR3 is TGTGCTAGTGGTTTGCGGGACACCCTGAGGGACTACGAGCAGTACTTC. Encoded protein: CASGLRDTLRDYEQYF. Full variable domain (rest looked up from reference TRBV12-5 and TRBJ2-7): DARVTQTPRHKVTEMGQEVTMRCQPILGHNTVFWYRQTMMQGLELLAYFRNRAPLDDSGMPKDRFSAEMPDATLATLKIQPSEPRDSAVYFCASGLRDTLRDYEQYFGPGTRLTVT.

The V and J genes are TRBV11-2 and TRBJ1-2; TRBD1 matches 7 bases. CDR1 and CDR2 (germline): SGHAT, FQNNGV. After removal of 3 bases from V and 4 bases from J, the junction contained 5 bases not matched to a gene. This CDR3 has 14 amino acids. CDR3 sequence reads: CASSLTGQFYGYTF. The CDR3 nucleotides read TGTGCCAGCAGCTTGACGGGACAGTTCTATGGCTACACCTTC.

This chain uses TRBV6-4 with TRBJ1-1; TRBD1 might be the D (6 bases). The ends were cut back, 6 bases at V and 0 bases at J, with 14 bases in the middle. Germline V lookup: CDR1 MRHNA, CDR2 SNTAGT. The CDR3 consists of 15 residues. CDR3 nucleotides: TGTGCCAGCAGAGAACAGGGAACGATGAACACTGAAGCTTTCTTT. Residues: CASREQGTMNTEAFF.

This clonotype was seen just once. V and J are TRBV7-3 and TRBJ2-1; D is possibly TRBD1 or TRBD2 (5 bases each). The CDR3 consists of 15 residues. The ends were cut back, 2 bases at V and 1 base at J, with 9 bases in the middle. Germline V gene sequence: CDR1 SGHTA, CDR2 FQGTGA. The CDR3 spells CASSLSRGSYNEQFF. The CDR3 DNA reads TGTGCCAGCAGCTTATCGAGGGGATCCTACAATGAGCAGTTCTTC.

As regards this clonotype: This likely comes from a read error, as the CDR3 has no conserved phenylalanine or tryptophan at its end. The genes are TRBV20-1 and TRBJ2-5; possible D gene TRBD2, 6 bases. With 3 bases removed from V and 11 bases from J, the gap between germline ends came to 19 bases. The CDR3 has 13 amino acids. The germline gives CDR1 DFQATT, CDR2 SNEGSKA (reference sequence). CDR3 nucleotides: TGCAGTGCTAGCGGGGACTCCGGAGGGGAGCAGTACGTC. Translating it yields CSASGDSGGEQYV.

In nucleotides, the CDR3 is TGTGCCACCAGCAGAGATTTAAGTACGGAGAACGAGCAGTACTTC. Encoded protein: CATSRDLSTENEQYF. V is TRBV15 and J is TRBJ2-7, with D unclear. CDR1 is LNHNV and CDR2 is YYDKDF in the germline V gene (reference sequence). This CDR3 region has 15 residues. V lost 0 bases and J 5 bases, leaving 14 bases between the germline ends.

The CDR3 loop is CASSHISGGSTDTQYF. The CDR3 DNA reads TGTGCCAGCAGCCACATCTCGGGAGGGAGCACAGATACGCAGTATTTT. V usage is TRBV4-2 and J usage is TRBJ2-3; 8 nucleotides agree with TRBD2. The V segment lost 3 bases and the J segment 0 bases; nucleotides outside the gene matches: 5. The germline CDR1 and CDR2 sequences are LGHNA and YNFKEQ. The CDR3 runs to 16 residues.

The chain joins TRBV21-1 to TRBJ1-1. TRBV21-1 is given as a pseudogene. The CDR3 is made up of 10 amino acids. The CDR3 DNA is TGTGCCAGCAGCAAGACTGAAGCTTTCTTT. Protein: CASSKTEAFF.

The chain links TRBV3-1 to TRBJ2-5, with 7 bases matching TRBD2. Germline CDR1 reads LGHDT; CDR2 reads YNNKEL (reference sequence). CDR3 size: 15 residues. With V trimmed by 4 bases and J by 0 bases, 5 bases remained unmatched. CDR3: CASSPRLANQETQYF. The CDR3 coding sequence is TGTGCCAGCAGCCCTCGACTAGCCAACCAAGAGACCCAGTACTTC.

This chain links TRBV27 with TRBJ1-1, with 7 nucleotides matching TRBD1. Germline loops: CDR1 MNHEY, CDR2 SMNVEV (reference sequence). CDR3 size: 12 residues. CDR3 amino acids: CGARGPDTEAFF. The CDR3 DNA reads TGTGGCGCGAGGGGGCCCGACACTGAAGCTTTCTTT.

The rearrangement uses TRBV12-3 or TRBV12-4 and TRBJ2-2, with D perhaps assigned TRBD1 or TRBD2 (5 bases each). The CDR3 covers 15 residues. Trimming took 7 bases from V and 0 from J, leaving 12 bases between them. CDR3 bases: TGTGCCAGCAACCCGGGGCGCTCGAACACCGGGGAGCTGTTTTTT. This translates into CASNPGRSNTGELFF.

CDR3 residues: CASSLIFPGFPNTEAFF. The CDR3 DNA is TGTGCCAGCAGTCTTATCTTCCCGGGCTTCCCGAACACTGAAGCTTTCTTT. The genes are TRBV6-2 or TRBV6-3 and TRBJ1-1; D is ambiguous. The CDR3 consists of 17 residues. CDR1 MNHEY and CDR2 SVGEGT come from the germline V gene. The V end lost 5 bases, the J end lost 1 base, and 20 bases lay between the germline ends.

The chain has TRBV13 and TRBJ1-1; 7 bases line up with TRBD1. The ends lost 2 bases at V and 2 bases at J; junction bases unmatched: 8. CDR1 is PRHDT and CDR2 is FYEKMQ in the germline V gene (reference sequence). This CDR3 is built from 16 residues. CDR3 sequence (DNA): TGTGCCAGCAGCTTACCGCCGGGACAGCCAAACACTGAAGCTTTCTTT. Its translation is CASSLPPGQPNTEAFF. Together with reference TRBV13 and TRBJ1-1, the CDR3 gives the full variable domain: AAGVIQSPRHLIKEKRETATLKCYPIPRHDTVYWYQQGPGQDPQFLISFYEKMQSDKGSIPDRFSAQQFSDYHSELNMSSLELGDSALYFCASSLPPGQPNTEAFFGQGTRLTVV.

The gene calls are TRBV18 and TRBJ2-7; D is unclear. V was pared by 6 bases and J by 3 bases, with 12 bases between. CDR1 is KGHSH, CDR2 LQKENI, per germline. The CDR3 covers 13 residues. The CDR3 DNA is TGTGCCAGCTCTCGTGGCACCAACTACGAGCAGTACTTC. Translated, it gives CASSRGTNYEQYF.

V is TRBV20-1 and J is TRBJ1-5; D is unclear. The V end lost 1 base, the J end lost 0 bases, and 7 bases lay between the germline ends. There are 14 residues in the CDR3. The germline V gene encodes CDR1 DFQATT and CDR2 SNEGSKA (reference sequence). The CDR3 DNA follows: TGCAGTGCTAGAGGGCGGGGTAGCAATCAGCCCCAGCATTTT. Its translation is CSARGRGSNQPQHF.

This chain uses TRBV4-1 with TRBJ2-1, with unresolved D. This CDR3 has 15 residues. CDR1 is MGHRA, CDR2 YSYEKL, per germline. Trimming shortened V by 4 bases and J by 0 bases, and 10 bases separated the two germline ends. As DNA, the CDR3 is TGCGCCAGCAGCCGCTCGTTGAGCTCCTACAATGAGCAGTTCTTC. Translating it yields CASSRSLSSYNEQFF.

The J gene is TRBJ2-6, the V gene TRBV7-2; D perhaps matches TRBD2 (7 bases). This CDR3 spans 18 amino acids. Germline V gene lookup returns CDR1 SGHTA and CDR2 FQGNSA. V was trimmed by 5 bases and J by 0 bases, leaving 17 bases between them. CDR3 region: CASSKTSQGSSGANVLTF. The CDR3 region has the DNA TGTGCCAGCAGCAAGACTAGCCAGGGGAGCTCTGGGGCCAACGTCCTGACTTTC.

The CDR3 reads CSASNPKRRPAYEQYF. CDR3 nucleotide sequence: TGCAGTGCTAGTAACCCCAAGCGGAGACCAGCCTACGAGCAGTACTTC. The chain combines TRBV20-1 with TRBJ2-7; D is possibly TRBD2 (5 bases). Germline CDR1 reads DFQATT; CDR2 reads SNEGSKA (reference sequence). V gave up 3 bases and J gave up 2 bases, with 20 bases separating them. The CDR3 is 16 amino acids.

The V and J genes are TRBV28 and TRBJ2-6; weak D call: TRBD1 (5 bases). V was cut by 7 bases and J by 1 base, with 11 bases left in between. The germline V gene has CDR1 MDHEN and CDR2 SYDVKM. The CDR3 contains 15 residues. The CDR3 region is CASIHPGSGANVLTF. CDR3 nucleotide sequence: TGTGCCAGCATCCACCCAGGGTCTGGGGCCAACGTCCTGACTTTC.

CDR3 in amino acids: CSVEDRDSHFSGANVLTF. The CDR3 DNA reads TGCAGCGTTGAAGACCGGGACAGTCACTTCTCTGGGGCCAACGTCCTGACTTTC. The chain couples TRBV29-1 to TRBJ2-6, with 7 bases aligning to TRBD1. V lost 0 bases and J lost 0; bases outside the gene matches: 8. This CDR3 region has 18 residues. Germline V gives CDR1 SQVTM, CDR2 ANQGSEA.

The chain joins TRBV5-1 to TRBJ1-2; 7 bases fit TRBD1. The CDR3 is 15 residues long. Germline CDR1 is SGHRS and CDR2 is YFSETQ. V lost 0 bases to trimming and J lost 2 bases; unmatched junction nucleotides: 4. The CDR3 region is CASSLASRGNYGYTF. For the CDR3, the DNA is TGCGCCAGCAGCTTGGCCTCCAGGGGGAACTATGGCTACACCTTC.

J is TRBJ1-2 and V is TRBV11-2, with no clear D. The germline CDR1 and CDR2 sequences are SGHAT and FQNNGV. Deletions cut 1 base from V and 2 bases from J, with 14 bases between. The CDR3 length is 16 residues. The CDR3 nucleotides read TGTGCCAGCAGCTTAGTTTTGCGGCAGACCAACTATGGCTACACCTTC. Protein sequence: CASSLVLRQTNYGYTF.

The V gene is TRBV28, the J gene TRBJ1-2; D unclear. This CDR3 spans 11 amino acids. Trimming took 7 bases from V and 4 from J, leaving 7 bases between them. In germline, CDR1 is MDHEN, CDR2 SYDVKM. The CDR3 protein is CASIGGYGYTF. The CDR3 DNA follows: TGTGCCAGCATAGGCGGCTATGGCTACACCTTC.

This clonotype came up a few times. Here the CDR3 DNA reads TGCGCCAGCAGCCCAAGGACAGGGCGGAGCACAGATACGCAGTATTTT. As protein: CASSPRTGRSTDTQYF. The chain carries TRBV5-1 and TRBJ2-3, with 8 bases identical to TRBD1. Losses at the gene ends were 4 bases for V and 0 bases for J; bases not matched to a gene: 7. Germline V CDR1 and CDR2: SGHRS, YFSETQ. This CDR3 has 16 amino acids. Full variable domain (rest looked up from reference TRBV5-1 and TRBJ2-3): KAGVTQTPRYLIKTRGQQVTLSCSPISGHRSVSWYQQTPGQGLQFLFEYFSETQRNKGNFPGRFSGRQFSNSRSEMNVSTLELGDSALYLCASSPRTGRSTDTQYFGPGTRLTVL.

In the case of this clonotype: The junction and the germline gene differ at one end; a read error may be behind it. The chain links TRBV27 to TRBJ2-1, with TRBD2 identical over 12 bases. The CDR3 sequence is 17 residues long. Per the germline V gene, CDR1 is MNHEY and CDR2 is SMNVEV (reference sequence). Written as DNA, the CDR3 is TGTGCTAGCAGCCGAGGACTAGCGGGGATTAACTACAATGAGCAGTTCTTC. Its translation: CASSRGLAGINYNEQFF.

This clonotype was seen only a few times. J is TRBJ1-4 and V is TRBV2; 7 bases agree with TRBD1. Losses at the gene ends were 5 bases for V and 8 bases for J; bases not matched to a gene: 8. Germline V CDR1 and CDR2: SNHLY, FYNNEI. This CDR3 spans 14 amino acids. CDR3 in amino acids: CASSKTGLSEKLFF. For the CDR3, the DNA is TGTGCCAGCAGTAAGACAGGGCTGTCAGAAAAACTGTTTTTT.

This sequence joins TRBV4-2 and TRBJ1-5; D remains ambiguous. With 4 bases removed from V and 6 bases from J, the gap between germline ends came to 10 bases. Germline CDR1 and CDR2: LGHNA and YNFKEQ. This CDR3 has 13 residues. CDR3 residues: CASSPPDGQPQHF. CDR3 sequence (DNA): TGTGCCAGCAGCCCCCCGGACGGTCAGCCCCAGCATTTT.